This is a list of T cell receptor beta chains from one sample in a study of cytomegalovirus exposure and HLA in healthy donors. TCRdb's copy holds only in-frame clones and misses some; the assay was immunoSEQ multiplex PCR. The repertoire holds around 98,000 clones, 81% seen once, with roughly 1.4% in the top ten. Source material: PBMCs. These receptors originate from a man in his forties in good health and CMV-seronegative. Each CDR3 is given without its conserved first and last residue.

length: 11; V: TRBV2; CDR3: ASGQGEVGELF
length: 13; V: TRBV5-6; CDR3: ASRSGGYFTDTQY
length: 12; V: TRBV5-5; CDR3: ASSRDRFSYEQY
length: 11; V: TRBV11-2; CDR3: ASSLARVNEQF
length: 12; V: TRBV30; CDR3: AWTGQTMNTEAF
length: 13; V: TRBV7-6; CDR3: ASSLGAGNGSPLH
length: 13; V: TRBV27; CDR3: ASSRRQGNSYGYT
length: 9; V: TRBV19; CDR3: ASTVNGGYT
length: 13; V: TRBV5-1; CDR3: ASRFYGGNTDTQY
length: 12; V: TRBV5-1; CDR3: ASSLSRQAYEQY
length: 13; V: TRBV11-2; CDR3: ASSQGTGVNTEAF
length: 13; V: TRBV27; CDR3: ASSSSAVGTDTQY
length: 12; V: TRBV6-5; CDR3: ASSLSRFAAEQY
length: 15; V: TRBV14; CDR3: ASSQRTGAYSGNTIY
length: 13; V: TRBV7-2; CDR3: ASSFDRGSYNEQF
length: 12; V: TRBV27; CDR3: ASSLGQGRAGYT